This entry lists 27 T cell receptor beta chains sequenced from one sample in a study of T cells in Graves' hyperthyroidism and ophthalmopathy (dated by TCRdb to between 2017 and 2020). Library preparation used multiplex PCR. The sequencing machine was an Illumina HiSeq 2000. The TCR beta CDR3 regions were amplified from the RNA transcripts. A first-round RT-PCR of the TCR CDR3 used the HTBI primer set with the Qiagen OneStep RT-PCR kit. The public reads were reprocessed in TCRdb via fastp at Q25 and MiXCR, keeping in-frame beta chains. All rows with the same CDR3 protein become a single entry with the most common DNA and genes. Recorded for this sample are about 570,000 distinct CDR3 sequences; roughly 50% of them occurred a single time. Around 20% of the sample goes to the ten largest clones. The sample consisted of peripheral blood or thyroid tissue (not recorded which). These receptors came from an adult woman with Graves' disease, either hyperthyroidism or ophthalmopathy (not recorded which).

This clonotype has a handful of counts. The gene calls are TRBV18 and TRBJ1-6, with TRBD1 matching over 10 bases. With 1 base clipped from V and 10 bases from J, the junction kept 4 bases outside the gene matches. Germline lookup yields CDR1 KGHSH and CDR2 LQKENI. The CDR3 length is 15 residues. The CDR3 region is CASSPRRDRGSPLHF. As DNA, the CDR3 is TGTGCCAGCTCACCACGCCGGGACAGGGGCTCACCCCTCCACTTT.

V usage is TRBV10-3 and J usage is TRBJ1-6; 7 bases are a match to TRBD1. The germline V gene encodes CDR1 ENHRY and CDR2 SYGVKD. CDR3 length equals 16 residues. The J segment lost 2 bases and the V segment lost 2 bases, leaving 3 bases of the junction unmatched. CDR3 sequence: CAISETGEPYNSPLHF. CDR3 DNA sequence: TGTGCCATCAGTGAGACAGGGGAGCCCTATAATTCACCCCTCCACTTT.

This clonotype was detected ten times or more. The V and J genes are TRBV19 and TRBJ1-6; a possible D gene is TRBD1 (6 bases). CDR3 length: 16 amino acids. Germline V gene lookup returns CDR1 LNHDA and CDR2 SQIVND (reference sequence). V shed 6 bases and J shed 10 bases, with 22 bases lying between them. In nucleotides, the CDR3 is TGTGCCAGTAGACTCTCCTGGGGGGCCTTCGGGTCACCCCTCCACTTT. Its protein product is CASRLSWGAFGSPLHF.

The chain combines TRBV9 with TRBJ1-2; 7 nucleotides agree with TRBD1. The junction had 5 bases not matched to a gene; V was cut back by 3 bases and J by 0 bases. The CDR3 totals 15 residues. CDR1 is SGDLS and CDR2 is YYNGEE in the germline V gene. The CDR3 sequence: CASSGGTATNYGYTF. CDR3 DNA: TGTGCCAGCAGCGGCGGGACAGCTACTAACTATGGCTACACCTTC.

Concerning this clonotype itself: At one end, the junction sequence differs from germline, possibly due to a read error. The CDR3 sequence: CGATRGGTMNTEAFF. In DNA form, the CDR3 reads TGCGGTGCCACGAGGGGGGGGACTATGAACACTGAAGCTTTCTTT. This rearrangement joins TRBV20-1 to TRBJ1-1, with a tentative D call TRBD1 (6 bases). The CDR3 runs to 15 residues. The germline V gene has CDR1 DFQATT and CDR2 SNEGSKA (reference sequence).

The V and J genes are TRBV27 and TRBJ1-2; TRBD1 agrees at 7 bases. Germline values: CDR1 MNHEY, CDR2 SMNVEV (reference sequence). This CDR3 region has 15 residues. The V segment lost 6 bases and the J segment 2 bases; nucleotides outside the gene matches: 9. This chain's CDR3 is CASRGILDRNYGYTF. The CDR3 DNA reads TGTGCCAGCAGGGGGATCTTGGACAGGAACTATGGCTACACCTTC.

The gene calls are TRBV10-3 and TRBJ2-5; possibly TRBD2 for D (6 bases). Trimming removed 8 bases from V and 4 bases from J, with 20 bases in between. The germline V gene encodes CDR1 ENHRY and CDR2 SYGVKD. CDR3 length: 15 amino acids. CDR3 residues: CAIGSSRRAAETQYF. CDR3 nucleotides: TGTGCCATCGGCTCCTCCCGGAGGGCCGCAGAGACCCAGTACTTC.

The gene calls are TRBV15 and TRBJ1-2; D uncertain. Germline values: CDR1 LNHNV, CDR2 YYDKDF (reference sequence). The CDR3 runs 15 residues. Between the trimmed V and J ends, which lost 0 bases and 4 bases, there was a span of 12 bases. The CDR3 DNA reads TGTGCCACCAGCAGAGATCTGGGGAAGGGCTATGGCTACACCTTC. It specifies CATSRDLGKGYGYTF.

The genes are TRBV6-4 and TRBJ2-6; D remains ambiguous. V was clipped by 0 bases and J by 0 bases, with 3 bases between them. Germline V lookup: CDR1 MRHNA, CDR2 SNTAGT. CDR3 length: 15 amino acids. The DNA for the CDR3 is TGTGCCAGCAGTGACTCGATCTCTGGGGCCAACGTCCTGACTTTC. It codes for CASSDSISGANVLTF.

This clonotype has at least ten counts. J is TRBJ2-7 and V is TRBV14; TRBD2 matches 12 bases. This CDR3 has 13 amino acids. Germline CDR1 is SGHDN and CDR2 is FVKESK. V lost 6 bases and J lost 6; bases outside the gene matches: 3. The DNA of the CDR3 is TGTGCCAGCAGTCTAGCGGGAGGGGGCGAGCAGTACTTC. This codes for CASSLAGGGEQYF. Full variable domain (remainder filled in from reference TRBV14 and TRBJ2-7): EAGVTQFPSHSVIEKGQTVTLRCDPISGHDNLYWYRRVMGKEIKFLLHFVKESKQDESGMPNNRFLAERTGGTYSTLKVQPAELEDSGVYFCASSLAGGGEQYFGPGTRLTVT.

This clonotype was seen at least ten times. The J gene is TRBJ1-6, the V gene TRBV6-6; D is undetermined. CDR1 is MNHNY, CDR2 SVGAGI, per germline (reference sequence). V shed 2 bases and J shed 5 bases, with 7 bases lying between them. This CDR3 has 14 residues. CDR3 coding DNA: TGTGCCAGCAGTTACGATGCGGATAATTCACCCCTCCACTTT. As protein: CASSYDADNSPLHF.

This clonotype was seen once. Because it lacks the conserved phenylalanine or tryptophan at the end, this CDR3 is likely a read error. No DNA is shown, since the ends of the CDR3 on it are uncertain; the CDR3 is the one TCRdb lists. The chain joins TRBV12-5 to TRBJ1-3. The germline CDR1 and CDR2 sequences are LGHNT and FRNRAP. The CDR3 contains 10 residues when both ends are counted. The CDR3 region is CASGLVQHST.

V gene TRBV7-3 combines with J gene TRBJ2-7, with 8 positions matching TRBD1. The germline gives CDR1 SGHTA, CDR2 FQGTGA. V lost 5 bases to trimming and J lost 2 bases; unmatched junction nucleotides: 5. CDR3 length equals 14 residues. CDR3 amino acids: CASSIRQGPYEQYF. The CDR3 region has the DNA TGTGCCAGCAGCATCAGACAGGGGCCCTACGAGCAGTACTTC.

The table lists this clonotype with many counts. CDR3 sequence reads: CASSRMGAGADETQYF. The CDR3 nucleotides are TGTGCCAGCAGTCGTATGGGGGCGGGAGCTGACGAGACCCAGTACTTC. The V call is TRBV25-1, the J call TRBJ2-5; weak D call: TRBD2 (7 bases). V was clipped by 5 bases and J by 5 bases, with 21 bases between them. The CDR3 contains 16 residues. The germline V gene encodes CDR1 MGHDK and CDR2 SYGVNS.

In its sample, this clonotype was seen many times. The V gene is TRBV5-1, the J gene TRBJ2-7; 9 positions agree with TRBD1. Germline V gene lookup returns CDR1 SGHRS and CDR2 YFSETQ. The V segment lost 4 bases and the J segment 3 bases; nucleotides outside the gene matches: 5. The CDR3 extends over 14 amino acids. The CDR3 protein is CASSTEGQGYEQYF. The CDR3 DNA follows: TGCGCCAGCAGCACGGAGGGACAGGGCTACGAGCAGTACTTC.

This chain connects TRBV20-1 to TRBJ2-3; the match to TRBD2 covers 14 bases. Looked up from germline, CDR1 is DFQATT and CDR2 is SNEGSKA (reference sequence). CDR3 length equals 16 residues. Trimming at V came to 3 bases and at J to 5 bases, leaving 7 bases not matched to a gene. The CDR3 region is CSASPGTSGRRDTQYF. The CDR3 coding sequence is TGCAGTGCTAGCCCCGGGACTAGCGGGAGAAGAGATACGCAGTATTTT.

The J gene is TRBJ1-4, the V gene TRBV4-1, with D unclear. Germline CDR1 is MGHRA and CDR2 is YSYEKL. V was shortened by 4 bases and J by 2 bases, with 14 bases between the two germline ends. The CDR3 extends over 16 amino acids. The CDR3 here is CASSLLNTVTNEKLFF. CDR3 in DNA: TGCGCCAGCAGCCTTCTGAACACAGTTACTAATGAAAAACTGTTTTTT.

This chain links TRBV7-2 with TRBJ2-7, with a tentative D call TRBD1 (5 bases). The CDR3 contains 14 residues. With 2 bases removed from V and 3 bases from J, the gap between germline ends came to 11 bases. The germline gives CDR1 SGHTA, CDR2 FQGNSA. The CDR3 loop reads CASSLKGSGYEQYF. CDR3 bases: TGTGCCAGCAGCTTAAAGGGGTCGGGCTACGAGCAGTACTTC. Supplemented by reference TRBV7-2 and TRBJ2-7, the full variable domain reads GAGVSQSPSNKVTEKGKDVELRCDPISGHTALYWYRQSLGQGLEFLIYFQGNSAPDKSGLPSDRFSAERTGGSVSTLTIQRTQQEDSAVYLCASSLKGSGYEQYFGPGTRLTVT.

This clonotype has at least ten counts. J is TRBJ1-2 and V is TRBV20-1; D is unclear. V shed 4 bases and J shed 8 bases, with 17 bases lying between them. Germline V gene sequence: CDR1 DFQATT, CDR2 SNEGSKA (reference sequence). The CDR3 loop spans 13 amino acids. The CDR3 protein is CSAIPGSTAGYTF. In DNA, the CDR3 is TGCAGTGCTATACCCGGGTCAACAGCAGGCTACACCTTC.

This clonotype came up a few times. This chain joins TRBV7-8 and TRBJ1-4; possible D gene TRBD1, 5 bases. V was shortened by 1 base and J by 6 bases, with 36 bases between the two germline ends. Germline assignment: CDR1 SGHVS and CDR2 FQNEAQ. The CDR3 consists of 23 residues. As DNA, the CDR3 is TGTGCCAGCAGCTTAGTGGTGGCCATTATGGGGCCATTTAATGGGAATTTGGATGAAAAACTGTTTTTT. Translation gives CASSLVVAIMGPFNGNLDEKLFF.

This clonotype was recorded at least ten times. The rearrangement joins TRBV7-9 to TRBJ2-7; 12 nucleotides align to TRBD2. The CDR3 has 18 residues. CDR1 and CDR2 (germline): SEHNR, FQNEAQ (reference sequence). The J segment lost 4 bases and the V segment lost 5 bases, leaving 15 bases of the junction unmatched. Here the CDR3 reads CASSGRKRLAGDLYEQYF. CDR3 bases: TGTGCCAGCAGCGGCAGAAAGAGACTAGCGGGAGATCTTTACGAGCAGTACTTC.

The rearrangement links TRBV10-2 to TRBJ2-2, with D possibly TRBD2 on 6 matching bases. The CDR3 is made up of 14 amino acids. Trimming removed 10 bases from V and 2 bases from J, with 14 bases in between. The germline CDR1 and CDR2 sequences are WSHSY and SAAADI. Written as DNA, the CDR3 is TGCGCCACTATGGGGGGACCTAACACCGGGGAGCTGTTTTTT. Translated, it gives CATMGGPNTGELFF.

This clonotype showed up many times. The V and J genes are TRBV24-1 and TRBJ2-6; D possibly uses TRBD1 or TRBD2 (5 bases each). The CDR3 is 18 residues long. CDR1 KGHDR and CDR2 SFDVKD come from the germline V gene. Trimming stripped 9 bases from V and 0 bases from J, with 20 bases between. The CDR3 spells CATSGGRGWDSGANVLTF. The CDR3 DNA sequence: TGTGCCACCTCTGGGGGTAGGGGCTGGGACTCTGGGGCCAACGTCCTGACTTTC.

The chain's CDR3 is CASSNRPGNTGANVLTF. CDR3 nucleotides: TGTGCCAGTAGTAATCGACCGGGGAACACTGGGGCCAACGTCCTGACTTTC. The chain has TRBV19 and TRBJ2-6; perhaps TRBD2 as D (5 bases). The germline V gene has CDR1 LNHDA and CDR2 SQIVND (reference sequence). Trimming took 4 bases from V and 2 from J, leaving 15 bases between them. The CDR3 is 17 amino acids.

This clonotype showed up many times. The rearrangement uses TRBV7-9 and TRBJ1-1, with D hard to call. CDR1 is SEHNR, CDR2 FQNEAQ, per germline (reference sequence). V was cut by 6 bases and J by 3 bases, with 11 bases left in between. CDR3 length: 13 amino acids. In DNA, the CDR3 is TGTGCCAGCAGTTTTTCTGGGGACACTGAAGCTTTCTTT. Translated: CASSFSGDTEAFF.

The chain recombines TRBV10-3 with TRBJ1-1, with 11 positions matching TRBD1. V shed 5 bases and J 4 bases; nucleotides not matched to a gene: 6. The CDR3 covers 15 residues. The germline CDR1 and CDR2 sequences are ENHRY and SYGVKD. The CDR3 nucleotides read TGTGCCATCAGTCGGACAGGGGGCAGGCGCACTGAAGCTTTCTTT. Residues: CAISRTGGRRTEAFF.

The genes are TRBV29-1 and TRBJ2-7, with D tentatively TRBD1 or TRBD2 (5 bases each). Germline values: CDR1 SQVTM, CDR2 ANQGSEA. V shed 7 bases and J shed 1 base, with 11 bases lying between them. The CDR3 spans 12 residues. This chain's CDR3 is CSAAGSSYEQYF. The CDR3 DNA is TGCAGCGCCGCAGGGAGTTCCTACGAGCAGTACTTC.